This T cell receptor (beta chain) was documented in a study of blood T cells in healthy people across ages. Study outcomes and limitations: Estimates based on one million T cells were treated as lower bounds.

Together with a sample-barcoded 5' primer, a J-beta primer mix was included in a second PCR lasting roughly 6 to 12 cycles. TCRdb reprocessed the 5' RACE reads with MiXCR, giving one entry per CDR3 protein. Seen here are under 700,000 distinct CDR3 sequences, approximately 25% observed once, and the top ten hold 8.7%. Germline CDR1 reads DFQATT; CDR2 reads SNEGSKA (reference sequence). CDR3 length equals 14 residues. Germline trimming cut 6 bases from V and 2 bases from J; bases unmatched to any gene: 10. Note on this clonotype: The antigen remains unidentified.

This sample also appeared in a second study, on T cells of mothers and their children.

The sample comprised blood. This sequence was found in a boy aged 5-17 years in good health. V is TRBV20-1 and J is TRBJ2-7, with TRBD1 identical over 7 bases. The CDR3 loop reads CSALGTDEPYEQYF. The CDR3 nucleotides read TGCAGTGCCCTAGGGACAGACGAACCCTACGAGCAGTACTTC.